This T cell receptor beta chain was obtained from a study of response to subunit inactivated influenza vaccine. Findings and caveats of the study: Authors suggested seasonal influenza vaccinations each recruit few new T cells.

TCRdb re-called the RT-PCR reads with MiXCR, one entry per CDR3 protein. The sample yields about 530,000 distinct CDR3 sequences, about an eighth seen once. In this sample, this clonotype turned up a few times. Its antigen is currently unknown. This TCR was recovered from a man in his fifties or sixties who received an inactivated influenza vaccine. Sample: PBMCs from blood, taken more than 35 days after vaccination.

CDR3 loop: CASSESISVGFNQPQHF. The CDR3 DNA reads TGCGCCAGCAGTGAGTCGATTTCGGTTGGGTTTAATCAGCCCCAGCATTTT. V usage is TRBV10-2 and J usage is TRBJ1-5; D unresolved. The CDR3 sequence is 17 residues long. V gave up 0 bases and J gave up 4 bases, with 16 bases separating them. Germline CDR1 and CDR2: WSHSY and SAAADI.